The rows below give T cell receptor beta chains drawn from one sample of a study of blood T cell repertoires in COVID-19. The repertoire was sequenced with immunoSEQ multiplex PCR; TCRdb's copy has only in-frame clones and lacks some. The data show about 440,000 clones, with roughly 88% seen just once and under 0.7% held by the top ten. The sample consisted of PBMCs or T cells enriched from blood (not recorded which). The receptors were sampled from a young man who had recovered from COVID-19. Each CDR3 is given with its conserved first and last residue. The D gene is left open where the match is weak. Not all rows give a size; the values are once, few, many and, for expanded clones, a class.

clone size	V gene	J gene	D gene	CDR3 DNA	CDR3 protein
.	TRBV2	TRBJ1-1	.	TGTGCCAGCAGTCCGACAGTCACTGAAGCTTTCTTT	CASSPTVTEAFF
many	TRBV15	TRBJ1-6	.	TGTGCCACCAGCAGATCCGGAGGCGGCGGGTCACCCCTCCACTTT	CATSRSGGGGSPLHF
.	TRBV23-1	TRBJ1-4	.	TGCGCCAGCAGTCGGAGGGAAGAGGAAAAACTGTTTTTT	CASSRREEEKLFF
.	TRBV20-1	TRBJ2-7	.	TGCAGTGCTAGTCTAGCGAAGGTGACCGAGCAGTACTTC	CSASLAKVTEQYF
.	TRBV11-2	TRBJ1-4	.	TGTGCCAGCAGCCCGCGACTATCGACAGGTGAAAAACTGTTTTTT	CASSPRLSTGEKLFF
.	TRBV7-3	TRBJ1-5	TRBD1	TGTGCCAGACGTTTACGGACAGGGAAAAGCGGCAATCAGCCCCAGCATTTT	CARRLRTGKSGNQPQHF
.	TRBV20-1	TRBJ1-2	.	TGCAGTGCTCACTTAGCAGTGGGCTACACCTTC	CSAHLAVGYTF
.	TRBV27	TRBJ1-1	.	TGTGCCAGCAGTTCACAGAGCTTGAACACTGAAGCTTTCTTT	CASSSQSLNTEAFF
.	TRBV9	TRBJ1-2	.	TGTGCCAGCAGCGCGAATCAGGGGAACTATGGCTACACCTTC	CASSANQGNYGYTF
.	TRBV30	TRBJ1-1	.	TGTGCCTGGAGTGTAGGTGAAGGGAGGAACACTGAAGCTTTCTTT	CAWSVGEGRNTEAFF
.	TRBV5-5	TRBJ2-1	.	TGTGCCAGCAGCTTGGGAGGGGGAGCCTACAATGAGCAGTTCTTC	CASSLGGGAYNEQFF
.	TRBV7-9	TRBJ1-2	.	TGTGCCAGCAGCTTAGGTCTGGGCCTACCGAAGAACTATGGCTACACCTTC	CASSLGLGLPKNYGYTF
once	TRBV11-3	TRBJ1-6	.	TGTGCCAGCAGCCCATCCGGGACTGGGGATTCACCCCTCCACTTT	CASSPSGTGDSPLHF
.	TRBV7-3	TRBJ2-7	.	TGTGCCAGCAGCCCCGGAGGGAGTCACTCCTACGAGCAGTACTTC	CASSPGGSHSYEQYF
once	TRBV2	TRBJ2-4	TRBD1	TGTGCCAGCAGTGACCCGGACAGGGGTGCCGTCATTCAGTACTTC	CASSDPDRGAVIQYF
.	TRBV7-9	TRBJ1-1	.	TGTGCCAGCAGCTTTTTCGAACAAAGCGGGAACACTGAAGCTTTCTTT	CASSFFEQSGNTEAFF
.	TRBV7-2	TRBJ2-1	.	TGTGCCAGCAGTTATGGGCCAACCAATGAGCAGTTCTTC	CASSYGPTNEQFF
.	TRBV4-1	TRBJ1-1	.	TGCGCCAGCAGCCAACTCTTTTTTCGGACTGAAGCTTTCTTT	CASSQLFFRTEAFF
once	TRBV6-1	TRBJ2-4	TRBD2	TGTGCCAGCAGTGAAACCGGGACTAGCGGGAGAGTTCAGTACTTC	CASSETGTSGRVQYF
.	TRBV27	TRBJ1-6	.	TGTGCCAGCAGGGCCAGAGGGACTTATAATTCACCCCTCCACTTT	CASRARGTYNSPLHF
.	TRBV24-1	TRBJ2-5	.	TGTGCCACCAGTGATTTTACGGGTGCGGAGACCCAGTACTTC	CATSDFTGAETQYF
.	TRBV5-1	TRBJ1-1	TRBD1	TGCGCCAGCAGCTCCTTTGGACAGGGGGCTGAAGCTTTCTTT	CASSSFGQGAEAFF